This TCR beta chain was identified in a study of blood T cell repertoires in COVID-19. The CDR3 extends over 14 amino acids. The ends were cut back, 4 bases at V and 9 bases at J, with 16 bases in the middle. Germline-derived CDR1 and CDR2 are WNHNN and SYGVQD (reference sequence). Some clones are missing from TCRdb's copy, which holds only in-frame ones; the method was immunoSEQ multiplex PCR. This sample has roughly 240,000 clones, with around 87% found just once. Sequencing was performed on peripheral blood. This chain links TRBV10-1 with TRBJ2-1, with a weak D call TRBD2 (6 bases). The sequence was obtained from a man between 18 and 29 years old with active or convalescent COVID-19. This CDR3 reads CASSAVGAGGEQFF. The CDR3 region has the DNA TGCGCCAGCAGTGCAGTAGGGGCCGGGGGTGAGCAGTTCTTC.